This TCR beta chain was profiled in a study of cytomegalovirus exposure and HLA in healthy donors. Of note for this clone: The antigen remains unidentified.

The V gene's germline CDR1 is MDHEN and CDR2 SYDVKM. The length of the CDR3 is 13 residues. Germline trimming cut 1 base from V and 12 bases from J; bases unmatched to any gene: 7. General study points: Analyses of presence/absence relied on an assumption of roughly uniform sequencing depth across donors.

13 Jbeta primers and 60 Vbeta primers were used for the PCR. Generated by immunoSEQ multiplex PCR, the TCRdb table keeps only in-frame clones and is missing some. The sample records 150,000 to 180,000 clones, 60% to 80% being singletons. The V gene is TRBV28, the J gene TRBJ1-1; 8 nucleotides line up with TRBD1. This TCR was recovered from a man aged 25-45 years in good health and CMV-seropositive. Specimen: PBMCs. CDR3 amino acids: CASSLLGQGLSFF. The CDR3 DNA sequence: TGTGCCAGCAGTTTATTAGGACAGGGTTTATCTTTCTTT.